A single sample is the source of the 16 T cell receptor beta chains below, sequenced in a study of shared clonotypes between healthy human individuals. The protocol was immunoSEQ multiplex PCR, while the TCRdb copy is restricted to in-frame clones and leaves out a portion. The sample carries 2 million to 2.5 million clones, 85% to 95% recorded once. The sequencing sample was made of naive CD4+ T cells from PBMCs. Sample subset: CD45RA+ positively selected. These receptors were obtained from a man between 18 and 35 years old in good health. Some clones in this sample may be carry-over from other donors' samples.

This clone has more than one count but fewer than ten. The rearrangement links TRBV7-8 to TRBJ1-1; a weak D match, TRBD1 (5 bases). Germline CDR1 reads SGHVS; CDR2 reads FQNEAQ. V was cut by 2 bases and J by 1 base, with 5 bases left in between. The length of the CDR3 is 13 residues. The CDR3 loop reads CASSLQGNTEAFF. For the CDR3, the DNA is TGTGCCAGCAGCTTACAGGGGAACACTGAAGCTTTCTTT.

The V and J genes are TRBV6-6 and TRBJ2-7; 10 positions match TRBD1. The CDR3 totals 14 residues. J was trimmed by 7 bases and V by 5 bases; bases with no gene match: 8. Germline-derived CDR1 and CDR2 are MNHNY and SVGAGI (reference sequence). The CDR3 loop is CASSNLGQGGEQYF. The CDR3 DNA reads as TGTGCCAGCAGTAACCTAGGACAGGGGGGTGAGCAGTACTTC.

This clone was found once. The CDR3 nucleotides read TGTGCCAGCAGTAGTACAGAGGCTGAAGCTTTCTTT. This codes for CASSSTEAEAFF. The gene calls are TRBV2 and TRBJ1-1; D is uncertain. This CDR3 has 12 amino acids. V lost 5 bases and J lost 6, with 10 bases in between. The germline gives CDR1 SNHLY, CDR2 FYNNEI.

The chain has TRBV19 and TRBJ2-7, with D possibly being TRBD2 (6 bases). There are 14 residues in the CDR3. Trimming shortened V by 8 bases and J by 5 bases, and 19 bases separated the two germline ends. The germline gives CDR1 LNHDA, CDR2 SQIVND (reference sequence). In nucleotides, the CDR3 is TGTGCCAGTCGGGACTCCCGAGGGAGAAACGAGCAGTACTTC. Amino acids: CASRDSRGRNEQYF. Full variable domain (rest looked up from reference TRBV19 and TRBJ2-7): DGGITQSPKYLFRKEGQNVTLSCEQNLNHDAMYWYRQDPGQGLRLIYYSQIVNDFQKGDIAEGYSVSREKKESFPLTVTSAQKNPTAFYLCASRDSRGRNEQYFGPGTRLTVT.

The rearrangement links TRBV28 to TRBJ1-2; a weak D match, TRBD1 (6 bases). Germline CDR1 MDHEN, CDR2 SYDVKM. This CDR3 comprises 14 residues. V was shortened by 5 bases and J by 2 bases, with 12 bases between the two germline ends. The CDR3 region is CASSPHRENYGYTF. In DNA, the CDR3 is TGTGCCAGCAGTCCACACAGGGAGAACTATGGCTACACCTTC.

The V gene is TRBV7-9, the J gene TRBJ2-7; 9 nucleotides agree with TRBD2. The CDR3 is made up of 16 amino acids. V trimming: 4 bases; J trimming: 4 bases; junction bases outside the gene matches: 11. Germline V lookup: CDR1 SEHNR, CDR2 FQNEAQ (reference sequence). The CDR3 region is CASSSLNLAGTYEQYF. The CDR3 DNA is TGTGCCAGCAGCTCCCTAAATCTAGCGGGGACTTACGAGCAGTACTTC.

The chain has TRBV6-1 and TRBJ1-6; a possible D gene is TRBD1 (6 bases). The V and J ends lost 2 bases and 0 bases respectively, with 8 bases between them. The CDR3 length is 16 residues. Germline CDR1 reads MNHNS; CDR2 reads SASEGT. This chain's CDR3 is CASSETGSSYNSPLHF. For the CDR3, the DNA is TGTGCCAGCAGTGAAACAGGGAGCTCCTATAATTCACCCCTCCACTTT.

The chain couples TRBV4-2 to TRBJ1-3; the D is unclear. The germline V gene has CDR1 LGHNA and CDR2 YNFKEQ. V shed 0 bases and J shed 0 bases, with 9 bases lying between them. The CDR3 spans 16 residues. CDR3 loop: CASSQDARNSGNTIYF. The CDR3 DNA reads TGTGCCAGCAGCCAAGATGCGCGGAACTCTGGAAACACCATATATTTT.

To note about this clone: Other DNA sequences in this sample translate to the same CDR3. The chain joins TRBV9 to TRBJ2-5, with D perhaps matching TRBD1 (6 bases). CDR1 and CDR2 from the germline V gene are SGDLS and YYNGEE. The CDR3 has 15 amino acids. V gave up 0 bases and J gave up 1 base, with 10 bases separating them. CDR3 sequence: CASSVAQGRQETQYF. CDR3 DNA: TGTGCCAGCAGCGTAGCTCAGGGGCGCCAAGAGACCCAGTACTTC.

The chain links TRBV6-1 to TRBJ1-1; D is uncertain. CDR3 size: 13 residues. In germline, CDR1 is MNHNS, CDR2 SASEGT. The V and J ends lost 4 bases and 1 base respectively, with 7 bases between them. As DNA, the CDR3 is TGTGCCAGCAGTGTGGCACCGAACACTGAAGCTTTCTTT. It specifies CASSVAPNTEAFF.

The chain recombines TRBV18 with TRBJ1-1; D call uncertain. Germline lookup yields CDR1 KGHSH and CDR2 LQKENI. Trimming shortened V by 2 bases and J by 3 bases, and 10 bases separated the two germline ends. The CDR3 length is 14 residues. The CDR3, as DNA: TGTGCCAGCTCACCAGACCTATTGGACACTGAAGCTTTCTTT. Translation gives CASSPDLLDTEAFF. The full variable domain, completed using reference TRBV18 and TRBJ1-1, is NAGVMQNPRHLVRRRGQEARLRCSPMKGHSHVYWYRQLPEEGLKFMVYLQKENIIDESGMPKERFSAEFPKEGPSILRIQQVVRGDSAAYFCASSPDLLDTEAFFGQGTRLTVV.

This chain connects TRBV6-5 to TRBJ1-4; D remains unclear. The CDR3 extends over 14 amino acids. CDR1 and CDR2 (germline): MNHEY, SVGAGI. Trimming shortened V by 0 bases and J by 7 bases, and 9 bases separated the two germline ends. CDR3 residues: CASSYSRDSEKLFF. DNA for the CDR3: TGTGCCAGCAGTTACTCGAGGGATAGTGAAAAACTGTTTTTT.

The CDR3 DNA reads as TGTGCCAGCAGCTTGGACTTAGGGACCGGGGAGCTGTTTTTT. It codes for CASSLDLGTGELFF. The rearrangement uses TRBV5-4 and TRBJ2-2; D is unresolved. Germline assignment: CDR1 SGHNT and CDR2 YYREEE (reference sequence). The V end lost 0 bases, the J end lost 5 bases, and 8 bases lay between the germline ends. CDR3 length: 14 residues.

The CDR3 DNA follows: TGTGCCAGTAGTATGATTACGGGCAATCAGCCCCAGCATTTT. It is translated as CASSMITGNQPQHF. The chain employs TRBV19 and TRBJ1-5; D unresolved. Trimming left V 3 bases short and J 2 bases short, with 8 bases between. CDR3 length: 14 amino acids. Germline CDR1 reads LNHDA; CDR2 reads SQIVND (reference sequence).

The chain links TRBV18 to TRBJ2-7; perhaps D is TRBD1 or TRBD2 (5 bases each). This CDR3 spans 15 amino acids. V gave up 4 bases and J gave up 0 bases, with 13 bases separating them. CDR1 is KGHSH, CDR2 LQKENI, per germline. Here the CDR3 reads CASSQPGASSYEQYF. The DNA for the CDR3 is TGTGCCAGCTCACAACCCGGGGCTAGCTCCTACGAGCAGTACTTC.

The gene calls are TRBV6-1 and TRBJ2-7; D ambiguous. From germline, CDR1 is MNHNS and CDR2 SASEGT. The CDR3 sequence is 12 residues long. V was trimmed by 6 bases and J by 2 bases, leaving 8 bases between them. The CDR3 DNA reads as TGTGCCAGCAGGCACCGGCCCTACGAGCAGTACTTC. This encodes CASRHRPYEQYF.